These T cell receptor beta chains were read from a single sample in a study of early T cells in non-severe SARS-CoV-2 infection. TCRdb passed the 5' RACE reads through MiXCR, listing each CDR3 protein once. The data contain around 80,000 distinct CDR3 sequences, 13% of them singletons. The sample comprised whole blood. These receptor sequences come from an adult who was a healthcare worker with PCR-confirmed SARS-CoV-2 infection or an uninfected control (not recorded which). The CDR3 runs from the conserved cysteine through the conserved F or W. The order of the fields is V gene, clone size, J gene, D gene, CDR3 DNA, CDR3 protein. A D gene is named only where the DNA matches it firmly. Size tells how often a clone was seen (once, few, many) or the class of an expanded clone, and some rows leave it out.

V gene: TRBV7-8; clone size: .; J gene: TRBJ2-4; D gene: TRBD1; CDR3 DNA: TGTGCCAGCAGCTGGGGACAGGGCAAAAACATTCAGTACTTC; CDR3 protein: CASSWGQGKNIQYF
V gene: TRBV7-2; clone size: many; J gene: TRBJ2-7; D gene: .; CDR3 DNA: TGTGCCAGCAGCTTGGGGGGTACCTACGAGCAGTACTTC; CDR3 protein: CASSLGGTYEQYF
V gene: TRBV12-3/TRBV12-4; clone size: .; J gene: TRBJ2-7; D gene: TRBD1; CDR3 DNA: TGTGCCAGCAGCCAGGACAGGCCCCTCTACGAGCAGTACTTC; CDR3 protein: CASSQDRPLYEQYF
V gene: TRBV7-9; clone size: .; J gene: TRBJ2-3; D gene: TRBD1; CDR3 DNA: TGTGCCAGCAGCCTTCCGGGACAGGGTACAGATACGCAGTATTTT; CDR3 protein: CASSLPGQGTDTQYF
V gene: TRBV2; clone size: .; J gene: TRBJ2-7; D gene: .; CDR3 DNA: TGTGCCAGCAGTGAAGCGCTTTGGACAGCGTCCTACGAGCAGTACTTC; CDR3 protein: CASSEALWTASYEQYF
V gene: TRBV7-9; clone size: many; J gene: TRBJ2-7; D gene: TRBD1; CDR3 DNA: TGTGCCAGCAGCTTTGCCCGGACAGGGGGTAACGAGCAGTACTTC; CDR3 protein: CASSFARTGGNEQYF
V gene: TRBV7-3; clone size: .; J gene: TRBJ2-3; D gene: .; CDR3 DNA: TGTGCCAGCAGCCCCTCGCCAGGGGCCTACTACACAGATACGCAGTATTTT; CDR3 protein: CASSPSPGAYYTDTQYF
V gene: TRBV20-1; clone size: .; J gene: TRBJ1-2; D gene: .; CDR3 DNA: TGCAGTGCTACCCCCGACGCAGCCAACTATGGCTACACCTTC; CDR3 protein: CSATPDAANYGYTF
V gene: TRBV7-3; clone size: few; J gene: TRBJ2-5; D gene: TRBD2; CDR3 DNA: TGTGCCAGCAGCGTAGCGGGGGCGGGAGAGACCCAGTACTTC; CDR3 protein: CASSVAGAGETQYF
V gene: TRBV7-2; clone size: many; J gene: TRBJ1-6; D gene: TRBD1; CDR3 DNA: TGTGCCAGCAGGACCGGGACAGGGGGTTCACCCCTCCACTTT; CDR3 protein: CASRTGTGGSPLHF
V gene: TRBV7-2; clone size: medium-sized; J gene: TRBJ2-2; D gene: .; CDR3 DNA: TGTGCCAGCAGCTTCGGATGGACCGGGGAGCTGTTTTTT; CDR3 protein: CASSFGWTGELFF
V gene: TRBV5-4; clone size: .; J gene: TRBJ2-3; D gene: .; CDR3 DNA: TGTGCCGGTTCTAGCGAACCCACAGATACGCAGTATTTT; CDR3 protein: CAGSSEPTDTQYF
V gene: TRBV12-3/TRBV12-4; clone size: many; J gene: TRBJ1-4; D gene: .; CDR3 DNA: TGTGCCAGCAGTCCGTTAACAGGCACTAATGAAAAACTGTTTTTT; CDR3 protein: CASSPLTGTNEKLFF
V gene: TRBV20-1; clone size: many; J gene: TRBJ2-3; D gene: TRBD1; CDR3 DNA: TGCAGTGCGCCAACGACAGGGGCTAGCACAGATACGCAGTATTTT; CDR3 protein: CSAPTTGASTDTQYF
V gene: TRBV6-4; clone size: few; J gene: TRBJ2-1; D gene: TRBD2; CDR3 DNA: TGTGCCAGCAGCGCACTAGCGGGGGGTAACAATGAGCAGTTCTTC; CDR3 protein: CASSALAGGNNEQFF
V gene: TRBV2; clone size: many; J gene: TRBJ2-7; D gene: .; CDR3 DNA: TGTGCCAGCAGGAATCAGCTCGTGAGCCACGAGCAGTACTTC; CDR3 protein: CASRNQLVSHEQYF
V gene: TRBV20-1; clone size: many; J gene: TRBJ1-5; D gene: .; CDR3 DNA: TGCAGTGCTACACTCTCAGGGGTAGGCAATCAGCCCCAGCATTTT; CDR3 protein: CSATLSGVGNQPQHF
V gene: TRBV6-6; clone size: few; J gene: TRBJ2-3; D gene: TRBD2; CDR3 DNA: TGTGCCAGCAGTTACTCGCGGGGGGGCACAGATACGCAGTATTTT; CDR3 protein: CASSYSRGGTDTQYF
V gene: TRBV28; clone size: .; J gene: TRBJ1-2; D gene: .; CDR3 DNA: TGTGCCAGCAGTTTATCGATCAGGGGCGATGGCTACACCTTC; CDR3 protein: CASSLSIRGDGYTF
V gene: TRBV5-1; clone size: few; J gene: TRBJ1-1; D gene: .; CDR3 DNA: TGCGCCAGCGGGGCGGCGGGCCCCAGGACTGAAGCTTTCTTT; CDR3 protein: CASGAAGPRTEAFF
V gene: TRBV28; clone size: .; J gene: TRBJ1-4; D gene: .; CDR3 DNA: TGTGCCAGCAGTTTACGGGGCCGACCCGAGGAAAAACTGTTTTTT; CDR3 protein: CASSLRGRPEEKLFF
V gene: TRBV7-3; clone size: .; J gene: TRBJ2-5; D gene: TRBD2; CDR3 DNA: TGTGCCAGCAGCTTAATTAGCGGGAGGGCCCCAGAGACCCAGTACTTC; CDR3 protein: CASSLISGRAPETQYF
V gene: TRBV5-1; clone size: .; J gene: TRBJ2-3; D gene: TRBD2; CDR3 DNA: TGCGCCAGCAGCTTGGAAGCGGGGGATACGCAGTATTTT; CDR3 protein: CASSLEAGDTQYF
V gene: TRBV24-1; clone size: many; J gene: TRBJ2-5; D gene: .; CDR3 DNA: TGTGCCACCAGTGATCCTTCAGTAGGCTTGAGCCAAGAGACCCAGTACTTC; CDR3 protein: CATSDPSVGLSQETQYF
V gene: TRBV5-6; clone size: many; J gene: TRBJ2-2; D gene: .; CDR3 DNA: TGTGCCAGCAGCCACCAGGCAACCCTCCCGCACACCGGGGAGCTGTTTTTT; CDR3 protein: CASSHQATLPHTGELFF
V gene: TRBV5-1; clone size: .; J gene: TRBJ1-1; D gene: .; CDR3 DNA: TGCGCCAGCAGCTTGCCCCCTGTTTCTTCCGGGACTCACATGAACACTGAAGCTTTCTTT; CDR3 protein: CASSLPPVSSGTHMNTEAFF
V gene: TRBV29-1; clone size: .; J gene: TRBJ2-7; D gene: .; CDR3 DNA: TGCAGCGTTAACCGAGGATACGAGCAGTACTTC; CDR3 protein: CSVNRGYEQYF
V gene: TRBV7-3; clone size: many; J gene: TRBJ2-7; D gene: .; CDR3 DNA: TGTGCCAGCAGCCCCGTTGGGGGTGTAGCCTACGAGCAGTACTTC; CDR3 protein: CASSPVGGVAYEQYF
V gene: TRBV27; clone size: many; J gene: TRBJ2-2; D gene: TRBD1; CDR3 DNA: TGTGCCAGCAGACGACAGGGTAGCACCGGGGAGCTGTTTTTT; CDR3 protein: CASRRQGSTGELFF
V gene: TRBV7-6; clone size: few; J gene: TRBJ2-2; D gene: .; CDR3 DNA: TGTGCCAGCAGCTTAGAGGAGACCTACACCGGGGAGCTGTTTTTT; CDR3 protein: CASSLEETYTGELFF
V gene: TRBV20-1; clone size: .; J gene: TRBJ1-3; D gene: TRBD1; CDR3 DNA: TGCAGTGCTTTTGACAGGGGGCCTGGAGACACCATATATTTT; CDR3 protein: CSAFDRGPGDTIYF
V gene: TRBV6-1; clone size: few; J gene: TRBJ2-2; D gene: .; CDR3 DNA: TGTGCCAGCACTTACACGACGAACACCGGGGAGCTGTTTTTT; CDR3 protein: CASTYTTNTGELFF
V gene: TRBV28; clone size: many; J gene: TRBJ1-6; D gene: .; CDR3 DNA: TGTGCCAGCAGTTTAAGGCGGGGGCCCAATAATTCACCCCTCCACTTT; CDR3 protein: CASSLRRGPNNSPLHF
V gene: TRBV30; clone size: many; J gene: TRBJ2-5; D gene: TRBD2; CDR3 DNA: TGTGCCTGGAGTCCTGGACTAGCGGGGGGCATCGAGACCCAGTACTTC; CDR3 protein: CAWSPGLAGGIETQYF
V gene: TRBV3-1; clone size: .; J gene: TRBJ1-2; D gene: .; CDR3 DNA: TGTGCCAGCAGCTCCCAAGAGGACGGCTACACCTTC; CDR3 protein: CASSSQEDGYTF
V gene: TRBV30; clone size: .; J gene: TRBJ1-1; D gene: .; CDR3 DNA: TGTGCCTGGAAGAGAGGACAGAACACTGAAGCTTTCTTT; CDR3 protein: CAWKRGQNTEAFF
V gene: TRBV7-9; clone size: .; J gene: TRBJ1-2; D gene: TRBD1; CDR3 DNA: TGTGCCAGCAGCTTAGCCGGGACAGGGGGCGATGGCTACACCTTC; CDR3 protein: CASSLAGTGGDGYTF
V gene: TRBV29-1; clone size: .; J gene: TRBJ2-5; D gene: .; CDR3 DNA: TGCAGCGTTGCAGAGGCGGCCCAGTACTTC; CDR3 protein: CSVAEAAQYF
V gene: TRBV29-1; clone size: .; J gene: TRBJ2-5; D gene: TRBD1; CDR3 DNA: TGCAGCGTCCGGACAGGGGAAGAGACCCAGTACTTC; CDR3 protein: CSVRTGEETQYF
V gene: TRBV5-1; clone size: many; J gene: TRBJ2-3; D gene: TRBD2; CDR3 DNA: TGCGCCAGCAGCCCGGGACTAGCGGGGGGGACAGATACGCAGTATTTT; CDR3 protein: CASSPGLAGGTDTQYF
V gene: TRBV10-3; clone size: few; J gene: TRBJ1-1; D gene: .; CDR3 DNA: TGTGCCATCAGTTGGGGAGGGAACACTGAAGCTTTCTTT; CDR3 protein: CAISWGGNTEAFF
V gene: TRBV20-1; clone size: few; J gene: TRBJ2-7; D gene: TRBD2; CDR3 DNA: TGCAGTGCCCCGGGACTAGCGGGAGGTTCCTACGAGCAGTACTTC; CDR3 protein: CSAPGLAGGSYEQYF
V gene: TRBV9; clone size: few; J gene: TRBJ1-1; D gene: TRBD1; CDR3 DNA: TGTGCCAGCAGCTTAAAGGACAGGGACACTGAAGCTTTCTTT; CDR3 protein: CASSLKDRDTEAFF
V gene: TRBV27; clone size: few; J gene: TRBJ1-2; D gene: .; CDR3 DNA: TGTGCCAGCAGTCCCTCTCCCAGTAACTATGGCTACACCTTC; CDR3 protein: CASSPSPSNYGYTF
V gene: TRBV29-1; clone size: many; J gene: TRBJ2-5; D gene: .; CDR3 DNA: TGCAGCGGCGGAGACGCCCAAGAGACCCAGTACTTC; CDR3 protein: CSGGDAQETQYF
V gene: TRBV7-9; clone size: few; J gene: TRBJ2-7; D gene: TRBD1; CDR3 DNA: TGTGCCAGCAGCTTAGACAGGGGCCCCTACGAGCAGTACTTC; CDR3 protein: CASSLDRGPYEQYF
V gene: TRBV12-3/TRBV12-4; clone size: few; J gene: TRBJ2-3; D gene: TRBD1; CDR3 DNA: TGTGCCAGCAGTTACCTCCAGGGGGAAGGAGATACGCAGTATTTT; CDR3 protein: CASSYLQGEGDTQYF
V gene: TRBV9; clone size: many; J gene: TRBJ2-3; D gene: TRBD1; CDR3 DNA: TGTGCCAGCACCCGGACAGGGGACACAGATACGCAGTATTTT; CDR3 protein: CASTRTGDTDTQYF
V gene: TRBV20-1; clone size: few; J gene: TRBJ1-5; D gene: .; CDR3 DNA: TGCAGTGCTAGAGATCGGACGGGCAATCAGCCCCAGCATTTT; CDR3 protein: CSARDRTGNQPQHF
V gene: TRBV6-1; clone size: .; J gene: TRBJ1-1; D gene: .; CDR3 DNA: TGTGCCAGCAGGGAGGGATACGGGCGACTCTCTGAAGCTTTCTTT; CDR3 protein: CASREGYGRLSEAFF
V gene: TRBV7-2; clone size: .; J gene: TRBJ2-7; D gene: TRBD2; CDR3 DNA: TGTGCCAGCAGTTTCGGACTAGCGGGGGGCCCCTCCTACGAGCAGTACTTC; CDR3 protein: CASSFGLAGGPSYEQYF
V gene: TRBV7-9; clone size: many; J gene: TRBJ1-1; D gene: TRBD1; CDR3 DNA: TGTGCCAGCAGCCCTCGACAGGGTAGGAACACTGAAGCTTTCTTT; CDR3 protein: CASSPRQGRNTEAFF
V gene: TRBV29-1; clone size: .; J gene: TRBJ2-3; D gene: .; CDR3 DNA: TGCAGCACCAGCCGGACAGATACGCAGTATTTT; CDR3 protein: CSTSRTDTQYF
V gene: TRBV5-1; clone size: .; J gene: TRBJ2-1; D gene: TRBD2; CDR3 DNA: TGCGCCAGCAGCTTGGAGCTAGCGGGAGGTCGTGAGCAGTTCTTC; CDR3 protein: CASSLELAGGREQFF
V gene: TRBV20-1; clone size: .; J gene: TRBJ2-1; D gene: .; CDR3 DNA: TGCAGTGCTGACAGGCGTACAGTGATCAATGAGCAGTTCTTC; CDR3 protein: CSADRRTVINEQFF
V gene: TRBV18; clone size: few; J gene: TRBJ2-3; D gene: .; CDR3 DNA: TGTGCCAGCTCACCACGGCTGGGGACAAAGCCAAGCACAGATACGCAGTATTTT; CDR3 protein: CASSPRLGTKPSTDTQYF
V gene: TRBV29-1; clone size: many; J gene: TRBJ2-7; D gene: .; CDR3 DNA: TGCAGCGTTGAAAGGTTGGGTTATGATTCCTACGAGCAGTACTTC; CDR3 protein: CSVERLGYDSYEQYF
V gene: TRBV5-1; clone size: .; J gene: TRBJ1-6; D gene: .; CDR3 DNA: TGCGCCAGCAGCTCCTTTCGATCCGGGACCCTCCACTTT; CDR3 protein: CASSSFRSGTLHF